Reported below is one T cell receptor beta chain. Produced via immunoSEQ multiplex PCR; TCRdb's table is partial and in-frame only. The table records roughly 2.5 million clones, over 85% of them present only once. These data originate in a study of shared clonotypes between healthy human individuals. V lost 2 bases, J lost 1 base, and 9 bases lay in between. The CDR3 is 15 residues long. The sequenced sample consisted of naive CD4+ T cells sorted from blood. The subset: CD45RA+ positively selected. The clonotype originates from a man between 18 and 29 years old in good health. V and J are TRBV23-1 and TRBJ2-4; weak D call: TRBD1 (5 bases). TRBV23-1 is an ORF; its function is uncertain. CDR3 in amino acids: CASSQPGQAKNIQYF. Written as DNA, the CDR3 is TGCGCCAGCAGTCAACCAGGGCAGGCCAAAAACATTCAGTACTTC.